Listed here are 9 T cell receptor beta chains from one sample, sequenced in a study of technical replicates of blood from a few donors. Sequenced by immunoSEQ multiplex PCR; TCRdb stores in-frame clones only, minus some. The data contain around 76,000 clones, 80% to 95% of them singletons. Sequenced material: T cells isolated from PBMCs. These TCRs come from a human donor in good health.

V gene TRBV5-1 combines with J gene TRBJ2-1, with 10 bases identical to TRBD2. V shed 0 bases, J shed 8 bases, and the junction held 5 bases outside the gene matches. The germline CDR1 and CDR2 sequences are SGHRS and YFSETQ. CDR3 length: 15 amino acids. CDR3 DNA: TGCGCCAGCAGCTTGGGCGAAGGACTAGCGGATGAGCAGTTCTTC. Its translation: CASSLGEGLADEQFF.

V gene TRBV9 combines with J gene TRBJ1-2; no definite D call. The ends were cut back, 1 base at V and 7 bases at J, with 8 bases in the middle. CDR3 size: 12 residues. CDR1 SGDLS and CDR2 YYNGEE come from the germline V gene. The CDR3 spells CASSVQAGGYTF. In nucleotides, the CDR3 is TGTGCCAGCAGCGTACAAGCTGGTGGCTACACCTTC. Based on the CDR3 plus reference TRBV9 and TRBJ1-2, the full variable domain is DSGVTQTPKHLITATGQRVTLRCSPRSGDLSVYWYQQSLDQGLQFLIQYYNGEERAKGNILERFSAQQFPDLHSELNLSSLELGDSALYFCASSVQAGGYTFGSGTRLTVV.

V and J are TRBV6-6 and TRBJ1-2, with 8 bases identical to TRBD1. Germline values: CDR1 MNHNY, CDR2 SVGAGI (reference sequence). This CDR3 region has 14 residues. V lost 0 bases to trimming and J lost 3 bases; unmatched junction nucleotides: 0. The CDR3 loop reads CASSYSTGDYGYTF. CDR3 sequence (DNA): TGTGCCAGCAGTTACTCGACAGGGGACTATGGCTACACCTTC.

The table lists this clone with a few counts. The chain joins TRBV19 to TRBJ2-1, with 11 bases identical to TRBD2. This CDR3 has 15 amino acids. Trimming took 5 bases from V and 5 from J; bases not matched to a gene: 5. The V gene's germline CDR1 is LNHDA and CDR2 SQIVND (reference sequence). CDR3 nucleotides: TGTGCCAGTAGTCCGCGGACTAGCGGGCACAATGAGCAGTTCTTC. This encodes CASSPRTSGHNEQFF.

This chain joins TRBV5-4 and TRBJ1-6, with 9 bases identical to TRBD1. The V gene's germline CDR1 is SGHNT and CDR2 YYREEE (reference sequence). With V trimmed by 4 bases and J by 10 bases, 9 bases remained unmatched. This CDR3 is 15 amino acids long. CDR3 sequence reads: CASSHIQGAESPLHF. The DNA of the CDR3 is TGTGCCAGCAGCCACATACAGGGGGCGGAATCACCCCTCCACTTT.

The chain recombines TRBV5-1 with TRBJ2-7; 13 bases match TRBD2. V was clipped by 6 bases and J by 7 bases; unmatched bases: 7. The CDR3 consists of 14 residues. Per the germline V gene, CDR1 is SGHRS and CDR2 is YFSETQ. Here the CDR3 reads CASMTGTSGKEQYF. CDR3 coding DNA: TGCGCCAGCATGACTGGGACTAGCGGGAAAGAGCAGTACTTC.

The J gene is TRBJ2-1, the V gene TRBV27; tentative D call: TRBD2 (6 bases). CDR1 is MNHEY, CDR2 SMNVEV, per germline (reference sequence). V lost 4 bases and J lost 8, with 21 bases in between. CDR3 length equals 16 residues. CDR3 amino acids: CASSSPRLVGSDEQFF. The CDR3, as DNA: TGTGCCAGCAGTTCCCCGAGACTAGTTGGGAGCGATGAGCAGTTCTTC.

The CDR3 DNA reads TGCGCCAGCAGCCCCCAAAAACTTAGCGGGAGTCGCACAGATACGCAGTATTTT. Protein product: CASSPQKLSGSRTDTQYF. This sequence joins TRBV4-1 and TRBJ2-3; TRBD2 matches 9 bases. From germline, CDR1 is MGHRA and CDR2 YSYEKL. The ends lost 4 bases at V and 1 base at J; junction bases unmatched: 12. The CDR3 is 18 residues long.

This clone turned up a few times. CDR3 in DNA: TGTGCCAGCAGCCAAGAATTTCTGACAGGGGATTACGAGCAGTACTTC. This gives the protein CASSQEFLTGDYEQYF. The chain has TRBV14 and TRBJ2-7; the match to TRBD1 covers 8 bases. The CDR3 runs 16 residues. V was clipped by 0 bases and J by 4 bases; unmatched bases: 8. Germline V gives CDR1 SGHDN, CDR2 FVKESK.